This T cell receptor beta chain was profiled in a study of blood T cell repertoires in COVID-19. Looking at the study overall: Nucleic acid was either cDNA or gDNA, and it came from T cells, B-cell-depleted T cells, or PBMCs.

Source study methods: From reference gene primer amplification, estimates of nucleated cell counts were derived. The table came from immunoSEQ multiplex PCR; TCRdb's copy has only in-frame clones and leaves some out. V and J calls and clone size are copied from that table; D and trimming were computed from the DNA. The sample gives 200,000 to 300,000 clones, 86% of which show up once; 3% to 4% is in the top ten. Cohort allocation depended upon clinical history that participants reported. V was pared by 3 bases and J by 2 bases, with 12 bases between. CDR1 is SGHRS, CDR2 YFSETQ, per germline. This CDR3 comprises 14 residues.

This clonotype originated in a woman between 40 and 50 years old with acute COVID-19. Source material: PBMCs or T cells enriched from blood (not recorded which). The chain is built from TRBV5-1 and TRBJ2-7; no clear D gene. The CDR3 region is CASSSVVRTYEQYF. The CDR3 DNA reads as TGCGCCAGCAGCTCGGTGGTGCGGACCTACGAGCAGTACTTC.